This T cell receptor (delta chain) was documented in a study of Vδ1+ human thymocytes (dated by TCRdb to the late 2010s). About the study as a whole: The study characterised mRNA-level TRG and TRD CDR3 repertoires of highly purified Vdelta1+ thymocytes from young children as a data resource. Earlier work had validated the multiplex-based CDR3 amplicon strategy against 5'RACE-based methods for generating CDR3 amplicons.

The CDR3 measures 25 amino acids from cysteine to phenylalanine. The retained sequence is limited to the CDR3, 75 bases, with the frame set at the first base. Clipping removes 5 bases from V and 0 bases from J, with 35 as the unmatched junction base count. CDR1 is given as TSWWSYY and CDR2 as QGS, both from the germline V gene. Of note for this clone: Its recognized antigen is unknown. No much larger clone is present one base from it, and per-base qualities are unavailable.

RNA extraction was carried out with the RNeasy mini kit, and reverse transcription was then done using Superscript III. CDR3 amplicons were produced by multiplex PCR using pooled V-gene forward primers and a constant-region reverse primer with Illumina adaptor overhangs. After gel purification, the amplicons were indexed with Nextera index primers over roughly 8 extra PCR cycles and then purified using AMPure XP beads. The libraries were sequenced on an Illumina MiSeq using paired-end 250 bp reads, dual indexing and a 20% PhiX spike-in. The authors processed their data as follows. FastQC was used to check read quality, and ea-utils fastq-join was used to merge TRG read pairs. IMGT/HighV-QUEST was used to annotate the sequences, only productive sequences with an unambiguous V-gene assignment were kept, and clonotypes were defined as sequences sharing an identical CDR3 sequence. For downstream analysis, the tools were VDJtools 1.1.1, tcR 2.2.3, Treemap and vegan Shannon diversity in R 3.4.4. TCRdb called clones anew from the public reads via CATT; matching DNA rows were later pooled. The V and J calls were determined by TCRdb, not by the authors. This sample gives about 75,000 delta-chain clones in total; around 35% of them show up just once. The top ten constitute around 0.3% of the sample.

Thymic samples were depleted of alphabeta T cells, then CD3+ TCRVdelta1+ TCRVdelta2- thymocytes were FACS-sorted. A purity of roughly 98% to 99.6% was achieved for sorted Vdelta1+ thymocytes. The thymic specimens were obtained from fewer than ten paediatric patients, aged about 5 days to 17 months, who were having corrective cardiac surgery. After the thymic tissue was dispersed, mononuclear cells were isolated using a Histopaque-1077 density gradient. The staining antibodies were anti-TCRVdelta1 clone TS8.2, anti-TCRVdelta2 clone B6, anti-CD3 clone HIT3a and anti-TCRalphabeta clone IP26. What the work shows at the level of the full study, not this receptor alone: Because unexpected Vdelta2 sequences could lead to misinterpretation of bulk repertoire data, the authors recommended using highly purified populations and single-cell validation. Although sort purity was high, approximately 21% of thymic TRD sequences were Vdelta2 (with a few Vdelta3), in contrast to the peripheral blood Vdelta1+ controls. Because no clustering by age or sex was observed, donors were not stratified by these variables in the analyses. Many TRG clonotypes were found to be shared between donors (up to about 7x10^3), whereas TRD repertoires were found to be essentially private (max roughly 100 shared). Thymic TRG and TRD repertoires appeared highly polyclonal with Gaussian CDR3 length distributions, unlike oligoclonal peripheral blood repertoires.

Here the chain combines TRDV1 and TRDJ1; TRDD3 agrees with 8 junctional bases. The clonotype comes from a boy under three years old who had congenital heart surgery. Input material: Vdelta1+ gamma-delta thymocytes from the thymus. Explained via the paper, the cell subset or site label denotes: FACS-sorted CD3+ TCRalphabeta- TCRVdelta1+ TCRVdelta2- thymocytes. The nucleotides read TGTGCTCTTGGGCACCCTGTCTTCCCCTGGGAGGCTGGGGGACTTAAATCAACATACACCGATAAACTCATCTTT. Its translation is CALGHPVFPWEAGGLKSTYTDKLIF.